This passage covers 9 T cell receptor beta chains from one sample sequenced in a study of T cell responses to AZD1222 COVID-19 vaccine. TCRdb's table, derived via immunoSEQ multiplex PCR, lists solely in-frame clones and lacks some. The sample includes 100,000 to 150,000 clones, roughly 86% seen only once; the top ten take around 12%. Material: peripheral blood, obtained on day 0 of AZD1222 vaccination. These receptors were collected from an adult in good health.

The CDR3 loop is CASSPTGTRIYGYTF. The CDR3 DNA reads as TGTGCCAGCAGCCCGACAGGGACGCGAATCTATGGCTACACCTTC. The genes are TRBV7-3 and TRBJ1-2; 7 bases fit TRBD1. Germline trimming cut 5 bases from V and 4 bases from J; bases unmatched to any gene: 10. From germline, CDR1 is SGHTA and CDR2 FQGTGA. The CDR3 has 15 residues.

The V call is TRBV15, the J call TRBJ1-4, with 7 positions matching TRBD1. The junction had 12 bases not matched to a gene; V was cut back by 2 bases and J by 0 bases. Germline V gives CDR1 LNHNV, CDR2 YYDKDF (reference sequence). The CDR3 length is 19 residues. Here the CDR3 DNA reads TGTGCCACCAGCAGATTTAAGGGGGCGTGGGACGCAACTAATGAAAAACTGTTTTTT. Translated: CATSRFKGAWDATNEKLFF. Drawing the rest from reference TRBV15 and TRBJ1-4, the complete variable domain is DAMVIQNPRYQVTQFGKPVTLSCSQTLNHNVMYWYQQKSSQAPKLLFHYYDKDFNNEADTPDNFQSRRPNTSFCFLDIRSPGLGDTAMYLCATSRFKGAWDATNEKLFFGSGTQLSVL.

The rearrangement links TRBV5-1 to TRBJ1-1; D is unclear. Deletions cut 0 bases from V and 0 bases from J, with 9 bases between. The CDR3 loop spans 15 amino acids. Germline V lookup: CDR1 SGHRS, CDR2 YFSETQ. CDR3 nucleotides: TGCGCCAGCAGCTTGGGTCCAAACATGAACACTGAAGCTTTCTTT. This encodes CASSLGPNMNTEAFF.

The chain couples TRBV5-1 to TRBJ2-1; TRBD2 matches at 8 bases. Germline assignment: CDR1 SGHRS and CDR2 YFSETQ. Unmatched junction bases numbered 5, after V lost 5 bases and J lost 7 bases. CDR3 length equals 13 residues. CDR3: CASRLREANEQFF. CDR3 nucleotides: TGCGCCAGCAGGTTGCGGGAGGCAAATGAGCAGTTCTTC.

The chain has TRBV19 and TRBJ1-4; 8 nucleotides line up with TRBD1. The CDR3 extends over 13 amino acids. The ends lost 7 bases at V and 8 bases at J; junction bases unmatched: 6. The V gene's germline CDR1 is LNHDA and CDR2 SQIVND (reference sequence). The CDR3 here is CASTGTGGEKLFF. The CDR3 bases are TGTGCCAGTACAGGAACAGGGGGAGAAAAACTGTTTTTT.

The chain has TRBV15 and TRBJ2-7; 9 bases map to TRBD2. CDR3 length: 16 residues. In germline, CDR1 is LNHNV, CDR2 YYDKDF (reference sequence). V shed 0 bases, J shed 1 base, and the junction held 4 bases outside the gene matches. CDR3 DNA: TGTGCCACCAGCAGAGATGGTAGCGGGAGATCCTACGAGCAGTACTTC. Translating gives CATSRDGSGRSYEQYF.

The gene calls are TRBV7-8 and TRBJ2-2, with D perhaps matching TRBD2 (7 bases). The germline CDR1 and CDR2 sequences are SGHVS and FQNEAQ. The germline V and J ends were trimmed by 2 bases and 2 bases, with 12 bases remaining between them. The length of the CDR3 is 16 residues. DNA for the CDR3: TGTGCCAGCAGCTTACGTGGGGGGGCTAACACCGGGGAGCTGTTTTTT. Translated, it gives CASSLRGGANTGELFF.

The DNA for the CDR3 is TGTGCCAGCTCCCAAGGGCCTAGGGGACACTACGAGCAGTACTTC. It yields the protein CASSQGPRGHYEQYF. V usage is TRBV18 and J usage is TRBJ2-7; D is possibly TRBD1 (6 bases). This CDR3 spans 15 amino acids. With 6 bases removed from V and 3 bases from J, the gap between germline ends came to 18 bases. The V gene's germline CDR1 is KGHSH and CDR2 LQKENI. Based on the CDR3 plus reference TRBV18 and TRBJ2-7, the full variable domain is NAGVMQNPRHLVRRRGQEARLRCSPMKGHSHVYWYRQLPEEGLKFMVYLQKENIIDESGMPKERFSAEFPKEGPSILRIQQVVRGDSAAYFCASSQGPRGHYEQYFGPGTRLTVT.

The rearrangement joins TRBV19 to TRBJ2-2; D tentatively fits TRBD1 or TRBD2 (6 bases each). Trimming took 5 bases from V and 4 from J, leaving 11 bases between them. This CDR3 has 14 amino acids. The germline V gene has CDR1 LNHDA and CDR2 SQIVND (reference sequence). As DNA, the CDR3 is TGTGCCAGTAGTCGAGGGGGGAGCACCGGGGAGCTGTTTTTT. Its protein is CASSRGGSTGELFF.